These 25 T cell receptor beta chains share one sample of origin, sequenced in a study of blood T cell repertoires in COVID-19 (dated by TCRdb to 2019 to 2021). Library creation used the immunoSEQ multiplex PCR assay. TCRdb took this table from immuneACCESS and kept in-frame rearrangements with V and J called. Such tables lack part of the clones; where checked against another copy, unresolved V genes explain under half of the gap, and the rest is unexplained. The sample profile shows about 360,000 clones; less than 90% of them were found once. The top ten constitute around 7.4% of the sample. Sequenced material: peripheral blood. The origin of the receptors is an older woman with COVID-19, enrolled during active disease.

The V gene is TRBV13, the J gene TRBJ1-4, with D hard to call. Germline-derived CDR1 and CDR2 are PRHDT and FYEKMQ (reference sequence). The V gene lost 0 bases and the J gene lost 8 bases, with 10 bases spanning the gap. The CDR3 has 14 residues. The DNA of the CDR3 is TGTGCCAGCAGCTTAGGCCGCTCGGGAGAAAAACTGTTTTTT. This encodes CASSLGRSGEKLFF.

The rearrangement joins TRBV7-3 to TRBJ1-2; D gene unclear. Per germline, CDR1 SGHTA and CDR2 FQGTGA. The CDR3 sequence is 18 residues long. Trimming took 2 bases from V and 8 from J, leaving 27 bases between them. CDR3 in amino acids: CASSLGPGLGQDKGGYTF. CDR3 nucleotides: TGTGCCAGCAGCTTAGGTCCGGGGTTAGGGCAGGATAAAGGGGGCTACACCTTC.

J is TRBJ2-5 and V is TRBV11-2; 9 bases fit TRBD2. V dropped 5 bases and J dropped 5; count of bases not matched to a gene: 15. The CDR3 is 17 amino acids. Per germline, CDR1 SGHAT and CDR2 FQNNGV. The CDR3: CASSRGSGGLRVETQYF. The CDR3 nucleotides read TGTGCCAGCAGCCGCGGAAGCGGGGGGCTGCGGGTGGAGACCCAGTACTTC.

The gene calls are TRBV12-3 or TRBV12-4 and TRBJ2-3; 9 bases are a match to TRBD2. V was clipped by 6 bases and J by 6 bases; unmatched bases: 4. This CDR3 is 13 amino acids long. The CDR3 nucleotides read TGTGCCAGCAGACTAGCGGGTGGCGATACGCAGTATTTT. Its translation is CASRLAGGDTQYF.

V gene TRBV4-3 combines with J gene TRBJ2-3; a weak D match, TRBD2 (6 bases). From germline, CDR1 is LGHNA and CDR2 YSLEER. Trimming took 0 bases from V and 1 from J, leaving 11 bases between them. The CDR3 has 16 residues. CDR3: CASSQDPGGGTDTQYF. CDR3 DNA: TGCGCCAGCAGCCAAGATCCGGGCGGGGGCACAGATACGCAGTATTTT.

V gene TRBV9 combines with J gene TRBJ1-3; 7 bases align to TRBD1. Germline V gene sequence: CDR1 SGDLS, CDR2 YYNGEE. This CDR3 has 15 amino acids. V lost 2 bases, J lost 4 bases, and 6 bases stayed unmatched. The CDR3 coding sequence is TGTGCCAGCAGCGTGACAGGGCAGGAGGGAAACACCATATATTTT. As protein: CASSVTGQEGNTIYF.

The DNA of the CDR3 is TGTGCCAGCAGCCCGGGCCCCGGGACAGAAATCACCTACGAGCAGTACTTC. Amino acids: CASSPGPGTEITYEQYF. The gene calls are TRBV7-2 and TRBJ2-7; 7 nucleotides agree with TRBD1. The germline CDR1 and CDR2 sequences are SGHTA and FQGNSA. This CDR3 is 17 amino acids long. The V and J ends lost 5 bases and 2 bases, in that order; junction bases with no gene match: 15.

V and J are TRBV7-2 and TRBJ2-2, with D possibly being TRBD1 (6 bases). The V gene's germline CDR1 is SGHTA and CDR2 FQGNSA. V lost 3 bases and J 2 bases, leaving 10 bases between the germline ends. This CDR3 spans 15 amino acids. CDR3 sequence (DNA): TGTGCCAGCAGCTTGGACAGTTTAAACACCGGGGAGCTGTTTTTT. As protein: CASSLDSLNTGELFF. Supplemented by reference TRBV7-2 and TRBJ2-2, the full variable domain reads GAGVSQSPSNKVTEKGKDVELRCDPISGHTALYWYRQSLGQGLEFLIYFQGNSAPDKSGLPSDRFSAERTGGSVSTLTIQRTQQEDSAVYLCASSLDSLNTGELFFGEGSRLTVL.

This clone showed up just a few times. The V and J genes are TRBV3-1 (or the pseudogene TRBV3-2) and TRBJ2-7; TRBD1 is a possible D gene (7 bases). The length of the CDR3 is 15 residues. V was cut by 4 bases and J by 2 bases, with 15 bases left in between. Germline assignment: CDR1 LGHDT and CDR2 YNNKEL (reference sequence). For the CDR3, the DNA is TGTGCCAGCAGCCCGCGGGACAGCACTACCTACGAGCAGTACTTC. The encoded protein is CASSPRDSTTYEQYF.

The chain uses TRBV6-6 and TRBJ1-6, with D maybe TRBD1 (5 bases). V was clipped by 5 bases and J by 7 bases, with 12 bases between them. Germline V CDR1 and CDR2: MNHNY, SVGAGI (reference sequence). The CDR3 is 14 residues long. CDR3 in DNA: TGTGCCAGCAGTGCTCTCCAGGGAAATTCACCCCTCCACTTT. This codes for CASSALQGNSPLHF.

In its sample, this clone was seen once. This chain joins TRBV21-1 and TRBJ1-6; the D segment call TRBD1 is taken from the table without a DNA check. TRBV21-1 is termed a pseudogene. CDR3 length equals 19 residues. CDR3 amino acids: CASSTTGQGGIEKSSPLHF. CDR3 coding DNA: TGTGCCAGCAGCACGACGGGACAGGGGGGGATTGAAAAGAGCTCACCCCTCCACTTT.

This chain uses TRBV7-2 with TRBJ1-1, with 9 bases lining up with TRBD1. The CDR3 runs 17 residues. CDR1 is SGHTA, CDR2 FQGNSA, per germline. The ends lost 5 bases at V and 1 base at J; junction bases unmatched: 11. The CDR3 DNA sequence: TGTGCCAGCAGCCCATTCCGGGACAGGGCTCGGAACACTGAAGCTTTCTTT. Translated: CASSPFRDRARNTEAFF.

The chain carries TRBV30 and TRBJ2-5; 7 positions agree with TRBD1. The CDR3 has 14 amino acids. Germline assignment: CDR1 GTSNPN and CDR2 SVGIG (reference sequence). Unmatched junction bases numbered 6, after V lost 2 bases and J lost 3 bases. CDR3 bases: TGTGCCTGGAGTAGGGGCAGGGGGAAAGAGACCCAGTACTTC. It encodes CAWSRGRGKETQYF. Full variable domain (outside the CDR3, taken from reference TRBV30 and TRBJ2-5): SQTIHQWPATLVQPVGSPLSLECTVEGTSNPNLYWYRQAAGRGLQLLFYSVGIGQISSEVPQNLSASRPQDRQFILSSKKLLLSDSGFYLCAWSRGRGKETQYFGPGTRLLVL.

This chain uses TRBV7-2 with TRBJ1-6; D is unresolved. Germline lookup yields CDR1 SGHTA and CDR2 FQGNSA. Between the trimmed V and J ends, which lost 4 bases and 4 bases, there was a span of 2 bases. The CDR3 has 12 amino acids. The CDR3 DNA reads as TGTGCCAGCAGCTCGTATAATTCACCCCTCCACTTT. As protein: CASSSYNSPLHF.

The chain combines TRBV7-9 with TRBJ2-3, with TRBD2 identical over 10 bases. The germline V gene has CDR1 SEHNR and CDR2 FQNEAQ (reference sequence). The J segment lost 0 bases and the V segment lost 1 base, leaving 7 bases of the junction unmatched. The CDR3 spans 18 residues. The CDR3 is CASSLGTGLAASTDTQYF. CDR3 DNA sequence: TGTGCCAGCAGCTTAGGGACCGGACTAGCGGCCAGCACAGATACGCAGTATTTT. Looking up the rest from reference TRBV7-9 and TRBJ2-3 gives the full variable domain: DTGVSQNPRHKITKRGQNVTFRCDPISEHNRLYWYRQTLGQGPEFLTYFQNEAQLEKSRLLSDRFSAERPKGSFSTLEIQRTEQGDSAMYLCASSLGTGLAASTDTQYFGPGTRLTVL.

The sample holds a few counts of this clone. In nucleotides, the CDR3 is TGTGCCAGCAGTCGTGACAGGGGGATCGGTTATGGCTACACCTTC. Its protein is CASSRDRGIGYGYTF. This chain links TRBV6-4 with TRBJ1-2; TRBD1 matches at 9 bases. The germline V gene has CDR1 MRHNA and CDR2 SNTAGT. J was trimmed by 5 bases and V by 5 bases; bases with no gene match: 9. The CDR3 runs 15 residues.

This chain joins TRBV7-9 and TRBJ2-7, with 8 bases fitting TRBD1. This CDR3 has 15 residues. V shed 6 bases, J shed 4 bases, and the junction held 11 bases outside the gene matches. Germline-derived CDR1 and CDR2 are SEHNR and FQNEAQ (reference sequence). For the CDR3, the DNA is TGTGCCAGCAGGGGTCAGGGGGCCCTTCTATACGAGCAGTACTTC. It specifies CASRGQGALLYEQYF. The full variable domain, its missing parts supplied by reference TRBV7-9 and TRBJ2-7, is DTGVSQNPRHKITKRGQNVTFRCDPISEHNRLYWYRQTLGQGPEFLTYFQNEAQLEKSRLLSDRFSAERPKGSFSTLEIQRTEQGDSAMYLCASRGQGALLYEQYFGPGTRLTVT.

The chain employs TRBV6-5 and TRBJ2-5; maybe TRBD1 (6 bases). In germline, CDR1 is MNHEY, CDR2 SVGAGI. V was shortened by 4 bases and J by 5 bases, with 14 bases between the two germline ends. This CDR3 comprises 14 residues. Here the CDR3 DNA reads TGTGCCAGCAGTTCCGGGACACCGGGGGAGACCCAGTACTTC. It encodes CASSSGTPGETQYF.

The CDR3: CASSPPGQGRSPLHF. CDR3 sequence (DNA): TGTGCCAGCTCACCACCGGGACAGGGGAGATCACCCCTCCACTTT. The chain couples TRBV18 to TRBJ1-6; TRBD1 aligns across 10 bases. The CDR3 loop spans 15 amino acids. V gave up 0 bases and J gave up 10 bases; unmatched junction bases: 3. From germline, CDR1 is KGHSH and CDR2 LQKENI.

This CDR3 reads CASSLDGGSGNTIYF. In nucleotides, the CDR3 is TGTGCCAGCAGCTTAGATGGCGGCTCTGGAAACACCATATATTTT. V usage is TRBV11-3 and J usage is TRBJ1-3, with D uncertain. Germline loops: CDR1 SGHNT, CDR2 YENEEA. The CDR3 contains 15 residues. Trimming pared 0 bases from V and 0 bases from J, leaving 6 bases between.

The CDR3, as DNA: TGTGCCAGCAGCCGGGACAGGGAAGAGACCCAGTACTTC. Its protein is CASSRDREETQYF. The V call is TRBV7-8, the J call TRBJ2-5; 9 bases align to TRBD1. The CDR3 has 13 residues. V lost 5 bases and J lost 3; bases outside the gene matches: 1. Germline V gives CDR1 SGHVS, CDR2 FQNEAQ.

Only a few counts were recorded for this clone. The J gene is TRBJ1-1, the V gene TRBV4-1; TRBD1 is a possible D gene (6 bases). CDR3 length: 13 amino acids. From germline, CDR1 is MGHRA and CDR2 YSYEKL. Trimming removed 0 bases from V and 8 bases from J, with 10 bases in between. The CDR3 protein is CASSQDRRGEAFF. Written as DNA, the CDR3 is TGCGCCAGCAGCCAAGACCGCAGGGGAGAAGCTTTCTTT.

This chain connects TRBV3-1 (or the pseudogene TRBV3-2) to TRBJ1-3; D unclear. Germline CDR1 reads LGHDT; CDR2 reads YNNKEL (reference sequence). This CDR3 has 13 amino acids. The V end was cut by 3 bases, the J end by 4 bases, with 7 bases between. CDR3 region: CASSQTRGNTIYF. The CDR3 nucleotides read TGTGCCAGCAGCCAGACAAGAGGAAACACCATATATTTT.

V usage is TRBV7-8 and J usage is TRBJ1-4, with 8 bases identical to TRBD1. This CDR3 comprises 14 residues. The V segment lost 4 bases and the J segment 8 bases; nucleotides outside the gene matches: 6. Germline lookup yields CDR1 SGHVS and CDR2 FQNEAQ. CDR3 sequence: CASSSQGAGEKLFF. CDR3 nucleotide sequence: TGTGCCAGCAGCTCTCAGGGGGCCGGGGAAAAACTGTTTTTT.

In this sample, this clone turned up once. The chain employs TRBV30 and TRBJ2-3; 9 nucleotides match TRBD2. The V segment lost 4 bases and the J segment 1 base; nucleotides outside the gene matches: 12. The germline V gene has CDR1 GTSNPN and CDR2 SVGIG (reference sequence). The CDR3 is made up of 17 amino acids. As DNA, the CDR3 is TGTGCCTGGAATAGAGCGGGGGGCCGTCGAGGCACAGATACGCAGTATTTT. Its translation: CAWNRAGGRRGTDTQYF.